This T cell receptor (beta chain) stems from a study of Graves' ophthalmopathy and Graves' hyperthyroidism. The study amplified TCR beta CDR3 regions using RNA transcripts. The library came from an HTBI-primed first-round RT-PCR and a second-round multiplex PCR. TCRdb re-analysed the multiplex PCR reads in MiXCR, keeping a single row per CDR3 protein. The data hold a few hundred thousand distinct CDR3 sequences, with roughly 17% observed a single time. Hyperthyroidism counted as stable given no ophthalmopathy within 18 months of follow-up. The authors enrolled newly diagnosed hyperthyroidism patients aged 18 to 65 with under 2 months' duration. A 10 ml volume of fresh peripheral blood provided the PBMCs. This CDR3 has 13 amino acids. V lost 4 bases and J 3 bases, leaving 10 bases between the germline ends. CDR1 and CDR2 from the germline V gene are SGHAT and FQNNGV.

The chain carries TRBV11-2 and TRBJ2-7; D remains unclear. The clonotype comes from an adult woman with stable Graves' hyperthyroidism. The sample taken for sequencing was peripheral blood. CDR3 residues: CASSSLHYYEQYF. In nucleotides, the CDR3 is TGTGCCAGCAGCTCCCTTCACTACTACGAGCAGTACTTC.